Listed here are 8 T cell receptor beta chains from one sample, sequenced in a study of T-cell memory formation after mild COVID-19. TCRdb re-called the 5' RACE reads with MiXCR, one entry per CDR3 protein. In the table there are a few hundred thousand distinct CDR3 sequences, over 8.5% of which are singletons. Sequencing used PBMCs or a T cell subset sorted from them (not recorded which). These TCRs come from a man between 18 and 29 years old who had mild COVID-19 (a few samples of this study predate the infection). Cell type and time point are not known.

This clonotype appeared a few times. The chain combines TRBV7-2 with TRBJ1-6, with no clear D. Trimming removed 6 bases from V and 0 bases from J, with 9 bases in between. CDR1 and CDR2 (germline): SGHTA, FQGNSA. CDR3 size: 15 residues. For the CDR3, the DNA is TGTGCCAGCAGAAGAGGTCCCTCCTATAATTCACCCCTCCACTTT. Its protein is CASRRGPSYNSPLHF.

The chain has TRBV20-1 and TRBJ1-2, with 12 nucleotides matching TRBD1. The V gene end was trimmed by 8 bases and the J gene end by 8 bases; junction bases not matched to a gene: 12. The CDR3 covers 14 residues. Germline CDR1 DFQATT, CDR2 SNEGSKA (reference sequence). CDR3 sequence (DNA): TGCAGTTCGAACCCGGGACAGGGGGCGCGGGGCTACACCTTC. This codes for CSSNPGQGARGYTF.

The V gene is TRBV6-6, the J gene TRBJ1-1; 8 bases fit TRBD1. The CDR3 runs to 17 residues. V trimming: 2 bases; J trimming: 5 bases; junction bases outside the gene matches: 13. CDR1 and CDR2 from the germline V gene are MNHNY and SVGAGI (reference sequence). CDR3 loop: CASSYTYMTGEGTEAFF. Written as DNA, the CDR3 is TGTGCCAGCAGTTACACCTATATGACAGGGGAAGGGACTGAAGCTTTCTTT.

The table lists this clonotype with a few counts. This chain uses TRBV11-2 with TRBJ1-5; D is uncertain. The CDR3 has 14 amino acids. Germline CDR1 and CDR2: SGHAT and FQNNGV. V was cut by 2 bases and J by 6 bases, with 11 bases left in between. The CDR3 is CASSLHGLSQPQHF. DNA for the CDR3: TGTGCCAGCAGCTTACATGGATTGAGTCAGCCCCAGCATTTT.

The rearrangement uses TRBV7-9 and TRBJ2-2; 8 positions agree with TRBD1. Germline V lookup: CDR1 SEHNR, CDR2 FQNEAQ (reference sequence). Trimming took 6 bases from V and 6 from J; bases not matched to a gene: 3. The CDR3 length is 13 residues. CDR3 in DNA: TGTGCCAGCAGATCCAGGGGGCCCGGGGAGCTGTTTTTT. Translation: CASRSRGPGELFF. The full variable domain, completed using reference TRBV7-9 and TRBJ2-2, is DTGVSQNPRHKITKRGQNVTFRCDPISEHNRLYWYRQTLGQGPEFLTYFQNEAQLEKSRLLSDRFSAERPKGSFSTLEIQRTEQGDSAMYLCASRSRGPGELFFGEGSRLTVL.

The rearrangement links TRBV5-1 to TRBJ2-6; tentative D call: TRBD1 (6 bases). Trimming shortened V by 1 base and J by 0 bases, and 8 bases separated the two germline ends. The CDR3 sequence is 16 residues long. CDR1 is SGHRS and CDR2 is YFSETQ in the germline V gene. The CDR3 reads CASSLLQGSGANVLTF. DNA for the CDR3: TGCGCCAGCAGCTTGCTACAGGGCTCTGGGGCCAACGTCCTGACTTTC.

This clonotype has only a few counts. J is TRBJ1-1 and V is TRBV4-1; TRBD1 is a possible D gene (5 bases). Trimming took off 0 bases at V and 0 bases at J, with 8 bases between the two ends. This CDR3 has 15 amino acids. Germline loops: CDR1 MGHRA, CDR2 YSYEKL. CDR3 DNA: TGCGCCAGCAGCCAAGATGAGGGGATGAACACTGAAGCTTTCTTT. Residues: CASSQDEGMNTEAFF.

In this sample, this clonotype turned up many times. The chain uses TRBV7-8 and TRBJ1-2, with D tentatively TRBD1 (6 bases). Germline V gives CDR1 SGHVS, CDR2 FQNEAQ. Between the trimmed V and J ends, which lost 2 bases and 3 bases, there was a span of 10 bases. The CDR3 length is 14 residues. The CDR3: CASSLTGSDYGYTF. CDR3 nucleotides: TGTGCCAGCAGCTTAACAGGGTCTGACTATGGCTACACCTTC. The full variable domain, with the rest looked up from reference TRBV7-8 and TRBJ1-2, is GAGVSQSPRYKVAKRGQDVALRCDPISGHVSLFWYQQALGQGPEFLTYFQNEAQLDKSGLPSDRFFAERPEGSVSTLKIQRTQQEDSAVYLCASSLTGSDYGYTFGSGTRLTVV.